The 8 T cell receptor beta chains given below trace back to one sample, sequenced in a study of blood T cell repertoires in COVID-19 (dated by TCRdb to about 2020). Library preparation was by the immunoSEQ multiplex PCR assay. What TCRdb holds here is the immuneACCESS table cut down to in-frame rearrangements. Part of the clones is not present; checked against another copy, under half of the missing clones reflect an unresolved V gene, and the others are unexplained. The sample table holds 250,000 to 300,000 clones, of which 60% to 75% were seen once. Of the sample, over 3% is held by the ten largest clones. The sample consisted of peripheral blood. The source is a woman older than 75 with acute or convalescent COVID-19.

The V call is TRBV5-1, the J call TRBJ2-7; 14 nucleotides agree with TRBD2. The length of the CDR3 is 15 residues. Germline CDR1 SGHRS, CDR2 YFSETQ. Unmatched junction bases numbered 4, after V lost 4 bases and J lost 4 bases. CDR3 coding DNA: TGCGCCAGCAGCCAGGGACTAGCGGGAGCTTACGAGCAGTACTTC. It translates to CASSQGLAGAYEQYF.

The V gene is TRBV29-1, the J gene TRBJ1-5; no reliable D call. The V end was cut by 5 bases, the J end by 5 bases, with 13 bases between. Germline V lookup: CDR1 SQVTM, CDR2 ANQGSEA. This CDR3 is built from 13 residues. CDR3 loop: CSVSIEQDQPQHF. In DNA, the CDR3 is TGCAGCGTTTCCATCGAGCAGGATCAGCCCCAGCATTTT.

The V gene is TRBV11-2, the J gene TRBJ2-7; D not certain. CDR1 and CDR2 from the germline V gene are SGHAT and FQNNGV. CDR3 length: 12 amino acids. Trimming stripped 5 bases from V and 5 bases from J, with 10 bases between. CDR3 nucleotides: TGTGCCAGCAGCCCCCCCCTTCACGAGCAGTACTTC. Translated: CASSPPLHEQYF.

This clone appeared a few times. V and J are TRBV25-1 and TRBJ1-1; TRBD1 aligns across 7 bases. The junction had 4 bases not matched to a gene; V was cut back by 5 bases and J by 1 base. This CDR3 is built from 14 residues. Germline loops: CDR1 MGHDK, CDR2 SYGVNS. The CDR3: CASSLQGKNTEAFF. DNA for the CDR3: TGTGCCAGCAGTTTACAGGGGAAGAACACTGAAGCTTTCTTT.

The chain couples TRBV4-3 to TRBJ1-2, with D possibly TRBD1 on 5 matching bases. The V and J ends lost 4 bases and 2 bases respectively, with 11 bases between them. The V gene's germline CDR1 is LGHNA and CDR2 YSLEER. This CDR3 is 14 amino acids long. CDR3 in DNA: TGCGCCAGCAGCCGGTTTGGGGGGAACTATGGCTACACCTTC. The encoded protein is CASSRFGGNYGYTF.

The chain links TRBV5-4 to TRBJ1-1; 9 bases map to TRBD1. Germline values: CDR1 SGHNT, CDR2 YYREEE (reference sequence). The ends lost 3 bases at V and 4 bases at J; junction bases unmatched: 7. The length of the CDR3 is 15 residues. The CDR3: CASSYQTGGVTEAFF. For the CDR3, the DNA is TGTGCCAGCAGCTACCAGACAGGGGGGGTCACTGAAGCTTTCTTT.

The J gene is TRBJ2-7, the V gene TRBV6-5; D might be TRBD1 (6 bases). From germline, CDR1 is MNHEY and CDR2 SVGAGI. CDR3 length: 15 residues. Trimming shortened V by 6 bases and J by 3 bases, and 18 bases separated the two germline ends. The CDR3 protein is CASRGAKRGDYEQYF. CDR3 bases: TGTGCCAGCAGGGGGGCCAAAAGGGGCGACTACGAGCAGTACTTC.

A single count supports this clone. The chain recombines TRBV2 with TRBJ2-5, with D tentatively TRBD1 (5 bases). This CDR3 has 12 amino acids. V lost 8 bases, J lost 2 bases, and 9 bases lay in between. Per germline, CDR1 SNHLY and CDR2 FYNNEI. CDR3 bases: TGTGCCAGCGAGAGGACACAAGAGACCCAGTACTTC. Amino acid sequence: CASERTQETQYF.